This is a list of T cell receptor beta chains from one sample in a study of response to subunit inactivated influenza vaccine. TCRdb analysed the RT-PCR reads with MiXCR anew, one entry per CDR3 protein. The sample yields some 500,000 distinct CDR3 sequences, approximately 17% seen once. This specimen consisted of CD4+ T cells sorted from PBMCs, obtained 23 months after vaccination. The receptors derive from a man in his fifties or sixties who received an inactivated influenza vaccine. Each CDR3 is given with its conserved first and last residue. A D gene is named only where the DNA matches it firmly. Only part of the rows carry a size: once, few, many, or a class if the clone is expanded.

few | TRBJ1-5 | TRBV18 | TRBD1 | CASSPGQGGWPQHF | TGTGCCAGCTCACCAGGACAGGGAGGCTGGCCCCAGCATTTT
few | TRBJ2-7 | TRBV7-2 | . | CASSPWTDLRPKEQYF | TGTGCCAGCAGCCCATGGACGGACCTAAGACCGAAAGAGCAGTACTTC
. | TRBJ2-7 | TRBV20-1 | . | CSALGHQHYEQYF | TGCAGTGCCTTGGGACACCAACACTACGAGCAGTACTTC
few | TRBJ2-5 | TRBV30 | . | CAWSVRGAKETQYF | TGTGCCTGGAGTGTACGGGGGGCAAAAGAGACCCAGTACTTC
. | TRBJ2-1 | TRBV9 | . | CASSVGQGEQFF | TGTGCCAGCAGCGTCGGCCAAGGTGAGCAGTTCTTC
. | TRBJ2-2 | TRBV20-1 | . | CSASETGLSGELFF | TGCAGTGCTAGTGAAACAGGGTTGTCCGGGGAGCTGTTTTTT
. | TRBJ2-7 | TRBV20-1 | . | CSAGPLSGQYF | TGCAGTGCTGGCCCTTTGTCGGGGCAGTACTTC
many | TRBJ2-2 | TRBV7-2 | . | CASSQGVGGELFF | TGTGCCAGCAGCCAGGGTGTGGGCGGGGAGCTGTTTTTT
few | TRBJ2-3 | TRBV5-1 | . | CASSSHSSGTDTQYF | TGCGCCAGCAGCTCACACTCTAGTGGCACAGATACGCAGTATTTT
many | TRBJ2-1 | TRBV12-3/TRBV12-4 | . | CASSLTSGLEQFF | TGTGCCAGCAGTCTAACCTCAGGGTTAGAGCAGTTCTTC
. | TRBJ1-1 | TRBV9 | . | CASSVAQVMNTEAFF | TGTGCCAGCAGCGTAGCCCAGGTAATGAACACTGAAGCTTTCTTT
many | TRBJ2-5 | TRBV9 | . | CASSSFLTTPQETQYF | TGTGCCAGCAGCAGTTTTCTGACGACCCCACAAGAGACCCAGTACTTC
few | TRBJ1-1 | TRBV7-9 | . | CASSLAGAGNTEAFF | TGTGCCAGCAGCTTAGCAGGGGCCGGGAACACTGAAGCTTTCTTT
few | TRBJ1-2 | TRBV20-1 | . | CSASVRSSGYTF | TGCAGTGCTAGTGTACGGTCCAGTGGCTACACCTTC
. | TRBJ2-5 | TRBV6-2/TRBV6-3 | . | CASSRPGNGETQYF | TGTGCCAGCAGCCGCCCTGGGAATGGAGAGACCCAGTACTTC
few | TRBJ1-1 | TRBV4-1 | TRBD1 | CASSPDRVSTSEAFF | TGCGCCAGCAGCCCGGACAGGGTGTCAACTTCTGAAGCTTTCTTT
few | TRBJ2-7 | TRBV4-1 | TRBD2 | CASSQGLAGGSVHEQYF | TGCGCCAGCAGCCAAGGACTAGCGGGAGGATCTGTCCACGAGCAGTACTTC